This is a list of T cell receptor beta chains from one sample in a study of siplizumab effects on memory and regulatory T cells. These TCRs are of unknown antigen specificity. Some clones are missing from TCRdb's copy, which holds only in-frame ones; the method was immunoSEQ multiplex PCR. Among around 4,500 clones listed, about 48% were seen once. Sequencing was carried out using CFSE-low (dividing) CD4+ T cells sorted from an allogeneic mixed lymphocyte reaction. All receptors come from a human donor in good health; the cells came from an allogeneic mixed lymphocyte reaction. Some clones in this sample may be carry-over from other donors' samples. Each CDR3 is given with its conserved first and last residue. Each record gives: V gene, J gene, D gene, clone size, CDR3 protein, CDR3 DNA. A D gene is named only where the DNA matches it firmly. Clone size is shown for a subset of rows, as once, few, many or a class of expanded clone.

v_call: TRBV14
j_call: TRBJ1-1
d_call: -
clone_size: few
cdr3_aa: CASSQVLGTVNTEAFF
cdr3_nt: TGTGCCAGCAGCCAAGTCCTGGGGACTGTGAACACTGAAGCTTTCTTT

v_call: TRBV29-1
j_call: TRBJ2-2
d_call: -
clone_size: -
cdr3_aa: CSVGSTGGAGELFF
cdr3_nt: TGCAGCGTTGGATCCACAGGGGGGGCCGGGGAGCTGTTTTTT

v_call: TRBV6-4
j_call: TRBJ2-3
d_call: -
clone_size: -
cdr3_aa: CASTFRDHTDTQYF
cdr3_nt: TGTGCCAGCACTTTCCGGGACCACACAGATACGCAGTATTTT

v_call: TRBV2
j_call: TRBJ1-2
d_call: -
clone_size: -
cdr3_aa: CASSLTGFNYGYTF
cdr3_nt: TGTGCCAGCAGTCTAACAGGGTTTAACTATGGCTACACCTTC

v_call: TRBV9
j_call: TRBJ2-1
d_call: TRBD2
clone_size: -
cdr3_aa: CASSVATGLAVEPFF
cdr3_nt: TGTGCCAGCAGCGTAGCTACGGGACTAGCGGTGGAGCCGTTCTTC

v_call: TRBV7-2
j_call: TRBJ2-1
d_call: TRBD2
clone_size: -
cdr3_aa: CASSSPGLAGLGEQFF
cdr3_nt: TGTGCCAGCAGCTCCCCGGGACTAGCGGGGTTGGGCGAGCAGTTCTTC

v_call: TRBV6-5
j_call: TRBJ1-1
d_call: TRBD1
clone_size: -
cdr3_aa: CASSYSRRGPNTEAFF
cdr3_nt: TGTGCCAGCAGTTACTCGAGGAGGGGGCCGAACACTGAAGCTTTCTTT

v_call: TRBV5-1
j_call: TRBJ1-1
d_call: TRBD1
clone_size: medium-sized
cdr3_aa: CASGGQGPTEAFF
cdr3_nt: TGCGCCAGCGGTGGACAGGGACCCACTGAAGCTTTCTTT

v_call: TRBV10-3
j_call: TRBJ1-6
d_call: TRBD1
clone_size: -
cdr3_aa: CAINFGTDNSPLHF
cdr3_nt: TGTGCCATCAATTTTGGGACAGATAATTCACCCCTCCACTTT

v_call: TRBV18
j_call: TRBJ2-6
d_call: -
clone_size: -
cdr3_aa: CASSTTANSGANVLTF
cdr3_nt: TGTGCCAGCTCAACTACAGCTAACTCTGGGGCCAACGTCCTGACTTTC

v_call: TRBV29-1
j_call: TRBJ2-2
d_call: -
clone_size: -
cdr3_aa: CSARTVNTGELFF
cdr3_nt: TGCAGCGCCCGGACAGTTAACACCGGGGAGCTGTTTTTT

v_call: TRBV15
j_call: TRBJ2-4
d_call: -
clone_size: -
cdr3_aa: CATSRGRGTIQYF
cdr3_nt: TGTGCCACCAGCAGAGGGAGGGGGACCATTCAGTACTTC

v_call: TRBV10-2
j_call: TRBJ1-1
d_call: -
clone_size: few
cdr3_aa: CASTAIVTEAFF
cdr3_nt: TGCGCCAGCACCGCCATTGTCACTGAAGCTTTCTTT

v_call: TRBV7-9
j_call: TRBJ2-1
d_call: TRBD1
clone_size: -
cdr3_aa: CASSLGLDRAYNEQFF
cdr3_nt: TGTGCCAGCAGCTTAGGGCTCGACAGGGCCTACAATGAGCAGTTCTTC

v_call: TRBV6-5
j_call: TRBJ2-5
d_call: -
clone_size: few
cdr3_aa: CASSYPPSETQYF
cdr3_nt: TGTGCCAGCAGTTACCCCCCCTCGGAGACCCAGTACTTC

v_call: TRBV7-3
j_call: TRBJ1-2
d_call: -
clone_size: medium-sized
cdr3_aa: CASSLGRVDGYTF
cdr3_nt: TGTGCCAGCAGCTTGGGCCGTGTCGATGGCTACACCTTC

v_call: TRBV6-1
j_call: TRBJ1-2
d_call: TRBD1
clone_size: few
cdr3_aa: CASSRPGTGLVGYTF
cdr3_nt: TGTGCCAGCAGCCGTCCCGGGACAGGGTTGGTTGGCTACACCTTC

v_call: TRBV7-8
j_call: TRBJ2-5
d_call: -
clone_size: once
cdr3_aa: CASSLSSGVWETQYF
cdr3_nt: TGTGCCAGCAGCTTATCGTCAGGGGTGTGGGAGACCCAGTACTTC

v_call: TRBV29-1
j_call: TRBJ1-1
d_call: -
clone_size: -
cdr3_aa: CSAYSDLNTEAFF
cdr3_nt: TGCAGCGCCTACAGCGACTTGAACACTGAAGCTTTCTTT

v_call: TRBV11-3
j_call: TRBJ1-5
d_call: -
clone_size: -
cdr3_aa: CASSSRGHF
cdr3_nt: TGTGCCAGCAGCTCCCGGGGGCATTTT

v_call: TRBV19
j_call: TRBJ2-5
d_call: TRBD2
clone_size: -
cdr3_aa: CASSSALAGQETQYF
cdr3_nt: TGTGCCAGTAGTAGTGCCCTAGCGGGCCAAGAGACCCAGTACTTC

v_call: TRBV18
j_call: TRBJ2-5
d_call: -
clone_size: -
cdr3_aa: CASSPQPLGLAAQETQYF
cdr3_nt: TGTGCCAGCTCACCACAGCCCTTGGGTCTGGCGGCACAAGAGACCCAGTACTTC

v_call: TRBV11-3
j_call: TRBJ2-2
d_call: -
clone_size: -
cdr3_aa: CASSLGPTGELFF
cdr3_nt: TGTGCCAGCAGCTTAGGGCCCACCGGGGAGCTGTTTTTT

v_call: TRBV6-5
j_call: TRBJ1-1
d_call: -
clone_size: -
cdr3_aa: CASSSRGSTEAFF
cdr3_nt: TGTGCCAGCAGTTCCAGGGGCAGCACTGAAGCTTTCTTT

v_call: TRBV4-1
j_call: TRBJ2-1
d_call: -
clone_size: few
cdr3_aa: CASSPEPTYRTVSSYNEQFF
cdr3_nt: TGCGCCAGCAGCCCCGAACCTACGTATCGGACAGTCAGCTCCTACAATGAGCAGTTCTTC

v_call: TRBV5-1
j_call: TRBJ2-7
d_call: TRBD2
clone_size: -
cdr3_aa: CASSLTSTSGGYEQYF
cdr3_nt: TGCGCCAGCAGCTTGACCAGCACTAGCGGGGGCTACGAGCAGTACTTC

v_call: TRBV29-1
j_call: TRBJ2-1
d_call: -
clone_size: few
cdr3_aa: CSVEGTSVRAEQFF
cdr3_nt: TGCAGCGTTGAGGGAACTTCGGTGAGGGCTGAGCAGTTCTTC

v_call: TRBV6-6
j_call: TRBJ1-5
d_call: -
clone_size: few
cdr3_aa: CASSYPTQAQPQHF
cdr3_nt: TGTGCCAGCAGTTACCCTACTCAGGCCCAGCCCCAGCATTTT

v_call: TRBV6-5
j_call: TRBJ2-2
d_call: -
clone_size: -
cdr3_aa: CASSLDRNTGELFF
cdr3_nt: TGTGCCAGCAGTCTGGACAGGAACACCGGGGAGCTGTTTTTT

v_call: TRBV6-5
j_call: TRBJ2-2
d_call: -
clone_size: -
cdr3_aa: CASRKTTGELFF
cdr3_nt: TGTGCCAGCAGGAAAACCACCGGGGAGCTGTTTTTT

v_call: TRBV10-3
j_call: TRBJ2-3
d_call: TRBD2
clone_size: -
cdr3_aa: CAISGTWDYTDTQYF
cdr3_nt: TGTGCCATCAGTGGTACCTGGGACTACACAGATACGCAGTATTTT

v_call: TRBV15
j_call: TRBJ2-5
d_call: -
clone_size: -
cdr3_aa: CATSRAGAQETQYF
cdr3_nt: TGTGCCACCAGCAGAGCGGGCGCCCAAGAGACCCAGTACTTC

v_call: TRBV5-1
j_call: TRBJ2-5
d_call: -
clone_size: few
cdr3_aa: CASSLARDPRETQYF
cdr3_nt: TGCGCCAGCAGCTTGGCCCGGGACCCACGGGAGACCCAGTACTTC

v_call: TRBV6-1
j_call: TRBJ2-7
d_call: TRBD1
clone_size: -
cdr3_aa: CASGGTGASYEQYF
cdr3_nt: TGTGCCAGCGGGGGGACAGGAGCATCCTACGAGCAGTACTTC

v_call: TRBV19
j_call: TRBJ1-3
d_call: -
clone_size: few
cdr3_aa: CASKGSIGNTIYF
cdr3_nt: TGTGCCAGCAAGGGGAGTATTGGAAACACCATATATTTT

v_call: TRBV7-2
j_call: TRBJ1-1
d_call: -
clone_size: -
cdr3_aa: CASSLATGMNTEAFF
cdr3_nt: TGTGCCAGCAGCTTAGCGACGGGGATGAACACTGAAGCTTTCTTT

v_call: TRBV11-2
j_call: TRBJ2-7
d_call: -
clone_size: -
cdr3_aa: CASSLGPGSHAEQYF
cdr3_nt: TGTGCCAGCAGCTTAGGGCCGGGCTCTCACGCCGAGCAGTACTTC